The 2 T cell receptor beta chains below were found in one sample sequenced in a study of long-term antiretroviral therapy in people with HIV (dated by TCRdb to between 2021 and 2022). Sequencing of the TRB variable region was done with the immunoSEQ hsTCRB v3.0 assay at survey level resolution. Sourced from immuneACCESS, this table was stored by TCRdb with only in-frame sequences that have V and J called. A share of the clones is absent; for the studies checked, an unresolved V gene accounts for under half, and the remainder has no known explanation. Within this sample are about 27,000 clones, with roughly 85% of them counted one time only. The biggest ten clones account for roughly a tenth of the sample. The sequenced sample was unsorted PBMCs, obtained 0.8 years before starting antiretroviral therapy. Source of these receptors: a man aged 18 to 30 with HIV.

The chain links TRBV6-6 to TRBJ1-4; 9 positions match TRBD1. Germline V gives CDR1 MNHNY, CDR2 SVGAGI (reference sequence). Unmatched junction bases numbered 1, after V lost 4 bases and J lost 1 base. This CDR3 spans 15 amino acids. The CDR3 DNA reads as TGTGCCAGCAGTTGGGACAGGGAAACTAATGAAAAACTGTTTTTT. Its translation: CASSWDRETNEKLFF.

The chain carries TRBV10-3 and TRBJ2-3; 9 nucleotides match TRBD2. CDR3 length equals 14 residues. Germline CDR1 and CDR2: ENHRY and SYGVKD. With V trimmed by 7 bases and J by 2 bases, 4 bases remained unmatched. For the CDR3, the DNA is TGTGCCATCACTAGCGGGGAGTACACAGATACGCAGTATTTT. It encodes CAITSGEYTDTQYF.